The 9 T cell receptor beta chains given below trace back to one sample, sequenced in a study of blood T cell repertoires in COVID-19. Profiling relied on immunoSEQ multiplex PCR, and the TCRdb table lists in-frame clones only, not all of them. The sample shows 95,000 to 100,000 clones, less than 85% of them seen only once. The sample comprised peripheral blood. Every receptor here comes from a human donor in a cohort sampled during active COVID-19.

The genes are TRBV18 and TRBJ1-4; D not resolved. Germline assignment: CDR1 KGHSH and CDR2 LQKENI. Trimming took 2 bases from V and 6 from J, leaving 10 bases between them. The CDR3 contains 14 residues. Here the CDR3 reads CASSPFVTDEKLFF. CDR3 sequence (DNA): TGTGCCAGCTCACCATTTGTAACGGATGAAAAACTGTTTTTT.

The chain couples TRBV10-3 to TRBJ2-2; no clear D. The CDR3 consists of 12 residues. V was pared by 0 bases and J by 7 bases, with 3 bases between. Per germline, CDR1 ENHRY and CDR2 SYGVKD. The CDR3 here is CAISESGGELFF. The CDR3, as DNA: TGTGCCATCAGTGAGTCCGGCGGGGAGCTGTTTTTT.

For the CDR3, the DNA is TGTGCCAGCAGTTCATTCCTTCAGGGTGATGGCTACACCTTC. This gives the protein CASSSFLQGDGYTF. The chain has TRBV6-6 and TRBJ1-2; weak D call: TRBD1 (5 bases). V lost 4 bases and J 6 bases, leaving 15 bases between the germline ends. CDR3 length equals 14 residues. Germline V gives CDR1 MNHNY, CDR2 SVGAGI (reference sequence).

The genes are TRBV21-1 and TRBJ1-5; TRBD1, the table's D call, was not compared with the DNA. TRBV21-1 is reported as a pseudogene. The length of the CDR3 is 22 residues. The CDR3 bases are TGTGCCAGCAGCAAAGTTTCTTGTTTGAATTCCATCAGGGGAAGCGGCAATCAGCCCCAGCATTTT. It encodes CASSKVSCLNSIRGSGNQPQHF.

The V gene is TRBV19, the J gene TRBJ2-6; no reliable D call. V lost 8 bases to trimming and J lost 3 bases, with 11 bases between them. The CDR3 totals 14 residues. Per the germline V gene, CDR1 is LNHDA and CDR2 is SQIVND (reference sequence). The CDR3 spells CASDQSFGANVLTF. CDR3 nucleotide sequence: TGTGCCAGTGATCAGTCTTTTGGGGCCAACGTCCTGACTTTC.

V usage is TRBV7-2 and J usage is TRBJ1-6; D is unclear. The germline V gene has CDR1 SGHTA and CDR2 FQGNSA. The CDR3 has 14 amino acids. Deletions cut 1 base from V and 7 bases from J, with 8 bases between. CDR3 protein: CASSLVRRNSPLHF. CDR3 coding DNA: TGTGCCAGCAGCTTAGTTCGGAGAAATTCACCCCTCCACTTT.

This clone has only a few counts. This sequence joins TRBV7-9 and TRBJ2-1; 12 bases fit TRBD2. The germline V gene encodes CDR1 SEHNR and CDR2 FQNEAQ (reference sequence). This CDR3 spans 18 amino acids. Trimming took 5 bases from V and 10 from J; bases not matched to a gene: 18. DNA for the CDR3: TGTGCCAGCAGCCCCATTATTGGCCTAGCGGGAGGGCCTGGGGAGCAGTTCTTC. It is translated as CASSPIIGLAGGPGEQFF. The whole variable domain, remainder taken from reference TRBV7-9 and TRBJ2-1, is DTGVSQNPRHKITKRGQNVTFRCDPISEHNRLYWYRQTLGQGPEFLTYFQNEAQLEKSRLLSDRFSAERPKGSFSTLEIQRTEQGDSAMYLCASSPIIGLAGGPGEQFFGPGTRLTVL.

The CDR3 region is CASPAGTGSYNEQFF. CDR3 nucleotides: TGTGCCAGCCCGGCCGGGACAGGCTCCTACAATGAGCAGTTCTTC. V gene TRBV6-5 combines with J gene TRBJ2-1; 8 nucleotides align to TRBD1. Germline V gene sequence: CDR1 MNHEY, CDR2 SVGAGI. V shed 8 bases, J shed 0 bases, and the junction held 6 bases outside the gene matches. This CDR3 has 15 residues.

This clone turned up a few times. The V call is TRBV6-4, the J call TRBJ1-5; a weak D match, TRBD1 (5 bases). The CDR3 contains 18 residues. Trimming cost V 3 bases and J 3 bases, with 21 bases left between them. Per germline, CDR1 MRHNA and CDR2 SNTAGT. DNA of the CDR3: TGTGCCAGCAGTGAAAGTCAGCGCGAACTGACAGACAATCAGCCCCAGCATTTT. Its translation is CASSESQRELTDNQPQHF.